This T cell receptor (beta chain) was sequenced in a study of blood T cells in healthy people across ages. General study results and limits: Roughly linear declines in TCR beta diversity per million T cells occurred with age.

This clonotype was counted between two and nine times. Antigen unknown. CDR1 and CDR2 from the germline V gene are MDHEN and SYDVKM. The CDR3 consists of 17 residues. Trimming cost V 2 bases and J 7 bases; bases outside gene matches: 13. A second PCR of roughly 6 to 12 cycles used a sample-barcoded 5' primer and a J-beta primer mix. Every cDNA molecule carried a tag from a template-switch adaptor bearing 12 random nucleotides. Each sample provided no less than 2.5 million CDR3-containing paired-end reads. In TCRdb, the 5' RACE reads were re-called with MiXCR into one record per CDR3 protein. This sample has about 840,000 distinct CDR3 sequences, with about 29% found just once. The same sample was also used in a study of T cells of mothers and their children.

The sequenced sample consisted of blood. This TCR was sampled from a woman aged 40 to 50 in good health. The chain has TRBV28 and TRBJ1-5; 8 nucleotides align to TRBD1. CDR3 coding DNA: TGTGCCAGCAGTTTAATTCTAGGCAGGGGGCTTCTGCAGCCCCAGCATTTT. It specifies CASSLILGRGLLQPQHF.